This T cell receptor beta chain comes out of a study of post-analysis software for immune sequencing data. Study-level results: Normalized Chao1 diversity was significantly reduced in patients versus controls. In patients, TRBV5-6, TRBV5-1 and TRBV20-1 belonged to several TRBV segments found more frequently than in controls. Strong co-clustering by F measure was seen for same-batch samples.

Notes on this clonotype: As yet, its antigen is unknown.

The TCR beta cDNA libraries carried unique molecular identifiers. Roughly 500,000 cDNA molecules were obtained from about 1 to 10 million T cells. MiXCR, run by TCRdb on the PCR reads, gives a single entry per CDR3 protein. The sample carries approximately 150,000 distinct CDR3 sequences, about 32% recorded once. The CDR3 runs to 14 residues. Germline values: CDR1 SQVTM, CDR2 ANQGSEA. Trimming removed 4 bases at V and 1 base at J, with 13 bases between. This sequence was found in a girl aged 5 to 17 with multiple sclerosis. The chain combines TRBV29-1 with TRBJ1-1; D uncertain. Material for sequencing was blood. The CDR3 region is CSVVRPLGNTEAFF. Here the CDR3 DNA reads TGCAGCGTTGTACGCCCCTTGGGGAACACTGAAGCTTTCTTT.